This T cell receptor (beta chain) was recovered during a study of T cell responses to AZD1222 COVID-19 vaccine. The study's findings and limits: Within unmutated variant regions lay the reported targets of nearly half of spike-specific TCRs. Donors, mostly white British, included more females; clonal diversity was possibly underestimated. A rise in Spike-specific TCR breadth and depth followed two AZD1222 doses. Of the AZD1222 recipients, only five to seven were seropositive at baseline.

The length of the CDR3 is 12 residues. Trimming shortened V by 2 bases and J by 8 bases, and 9 bases separated the two germline ends. Germline V gene lookup returns CDR1 SGHTA and CDR2 FQGNSA. This clone was seen more than once but under ten times. Its target is unknown. Data came from immunoSEQ multiplex PCR; TCRdb stores just in-frame clones and leaves some out. The sample has 100,000 to 120,000 clones, about 81% seen once. This chain connects TRBV7-2 to TRBJ1-2; D unclear. This TCR was sampled from an adult in good health. Here the sequenced sample was peripheral blood, taken on day 0 of AZD1222 vaccination. CDR3 nucleotides: TGTGCCAGCAGCTTATACAGTCGAGGCTACACCTTC. Translated, it gives CASSLYSRGYTF.